Sequencing of this T cell receptor beta chain was carried out in a study of control samples from healthy donors and cancer patients (dated by TCRdb to the early 2020s). The CDR3, from cysteine to phenylalanine, totals 12 residues. Just the 36-base CDR3 DNA is kept, in frame starting at base 1. The germline V gene provides CDR1 SGHRS and CDR2 YFSETQ. The V end loses 1 base and the J end loses 7 bases, and a stretch of 7 bases separates them. The protocol used for the library was the immunoSEQ multiplex PCR assay. TCRdb mirrors the immuneACCESS table, restricted to in-frame sequences. Some clones are absent from its copies; in checked studies, under half trace to an unresolved V gene, and the reason for the others is unknown. A total of some 120,000 clones appear in this sample, around 92% of them only once. Together, the top ten hold about 0.6% of the sample. With respect to this clone: Its antigen is unknown. Qualities for individual bases were not recorded, and no much larger clone is one base off.

Sequenced: PBMCs. Here the chain combines TRBV5-1 and TRBJ2-3; tentative D gene TRBD1, with 6 bases matching. This clonotype originated in a man older than 75 with head and neck cancer. The CDR3 region has the sequence CASSLTGNTQYF. The DNA is TGCGCCAGCAGCTTGACAGGGAATACGCAGTATTTT.